Below are 14 T cell receptor beta chains sequenced from a single sample in a study of shared T cell receptors in the human thymus. Here immunoSEQ multiplex PCR was the method, and the copy in TCRdb shows in-frame clones only, minus some. The sample lists about 660,000 clones; around 87% were seen once. These data also formed part of another study, on human thymus T cells.

The specimen sequenced was thymocytes. The source is a boy less than two years old with a congenital heart defect.

The gene calls are TRBV5-1 and TRBJ2-1; 10 bases are shared with TRBD2. CDR1 is SGHRS and CDR2 is YFSETQ in the germline V gene. The junction had 5 bases not matched to a gene; V was cut back by 1 base and J by 7 bases. The CDR3 sequence is 15 residues long. Here the CDR3 reads CASSLTLAGVNEQFF. For the CDR3, the DNA is TGCGCCAGCAGCTTGACCCTAGCGGGAGTAAATGAGCAGTTCTTC. The whole variable domain, remainder taken from reference TRBV5-1 and TRBJ2-1, is KAGVTQTPRYLIKTRGQQVTLSCSPISGHRSVSWYQQTPGQGLQFLFEYFSETQRNKGNFPGRFSGRQFSNSRSEMNVSTLELGDSALYLCASSLTLAGVNEQFFGPGTRLTVL.

This sequence joins TRBV30 and TRBJ1-4; D gene ambiguous. V lost 6 bases to trimming and J lost 4 bases, with 15 bases between them. Germline loops: CDR1 GTSNPN, CDR2 SVGIG (reference sequence). The CDR3 contains 14 residues. The CDR3 nucleotides are TGTGCCTGCCATGTCGTGGGCGATAATGAAAAACTGTTTTTT. Its translation is CACHVVGDNEKLFF.

Concerning this clone: Other DNA sequences in this sample translate to the same CDR3. The CDR3 protein is CASSLAGNYGYTF. As DNA, the CDR3 is TGCGCCAGCAGCTTGGCAGGGAACTATGGCTACACCTTC. The J gene is TRBJ1-2, the V gene TRBV5-1; tentative D call: TRBD1 (5 bases). The CDR3 runs to 13 residues. The V end was cut by 0 bases, the J end by 2 bases, with 5 bases between. Germline V gene lookup returns CDR1 SGHRS and CDR2 YFSETQ.

V usage is TRBV30 and J usage is TRBJ2-1, with 10 bases matching TRBD2. The CDR3 runs to 17 residues. Germline CDR1 is GTSNPN and CDR2 is SVGIG (reference sequence). V trimming: 2 bases; J trimming: 0 bases; junction bases outside the gene matches: 7. CDR3 sequence reads: CAWSIGLAVNSYNEQFF. The DNA of the CDR3 is TGTGCCTGGAGTATTGGACTAGCGGTAAACTCCTACAATGAGCAGTTCTTC.

The rearrangement links TRBV4-1 to TRBJ1-2, with 9 bases that match TRBD1. J gave up 2 bases and V 3 bases, and 10 bases lay outside the gene matches. Germline-derived CDR1 and CDR2 are MGHRA and YSYEKL. The CDR3 is 17 amino acids. The DNA for the CDR3 is TGCGCCAGCAGCCACTCACAGGGGGCGCCCCTAAACTATGGCTACACCTTC. It yields the protein CASSHSQGAPLNYGYTF.

This chain uses TRBV12-5 with TRBJ2-5, with 15 bases identical to TRBD2. V lost 0 bases and J lost 0; bases outside the gene matches: 14. Germline CDR1 reads LGHNT; CDR2 reads FRNRAP. The CDR3 consists of 22 residues. The chain's CDR3 is CASGLVQYLRTSGRVNQETQYF. CDR3 sequence (DNA): TGTGCTAGTGGTTTGGTACAATATCTACGGACTAGCGGGAGGGTGAACCAAGAGACCCAGTACTTC.

The chain links TRBV18 to TRBJ2-7; no reliable D call. Germline V gene data show CDR1 as KGHSH and CDR2 as LQKENI. The CDR3 has 13 residues. Trimming pared 2 bases from V and 2 bases from J, leaving 7 bases between. The CDR3 DNA is TGTGCCAGCTCACCAAAAACACCCTACGAGCAGTACTTC. It codes for CASSPKTPYEQYF.

This sequence joins TRBV10-1 and TRBJ2-2; 14 bases fit TRBD2. The V gene's germline CDR1 is WNHNN and CDR2 SYGVQD (reference sequence). The CDR3 totals 18 residues. With 5 bases clipped from V and 1 base from J, the junction kept 6 bases outside the gene matches. This CDR3 is CASSNSGTSGRNTGELFF. The CDR3 DNA reads as TGCGCCAGCAGTAACAGCGGGACTAGCGGGAGGAACACCGGGGAGCTGTTTTTT.

The rearrangement joins TRBV5-6 to TRBJ2-3; D remains unclear. CDR3 length equals 13 residues. Looked up from germline, CDR1 is SGHDT and CDR2 is YYEEEE. V lost 1 base and J 2 bases, leaving 5 bases between the germline ends. The CDR3 DNA reads TGTGCCAGCAGCTTGCGACTCACAGATACGCAGTATTTT. This gives the protein CASSLRLTDTQYF.

This clone appeared a few times. CDR3 protein: CASSPKTRYGYTF. The CDR3 bases are TGTGCCAGCAGCCCTAAGACACGTTATGGCTACACCTTC. The gene calls are TRBV7-2 and TRBJ1-2; D is unclear. Trimming pared 5 bases from V and 5 bases from J, leaving 12 bases between. This CDR3 is built from 13 residues. CDR1 is SGHTA and CDR2 is FQGNSA in the germline V gene.

The chain uses TRBV5-5 and TRBJ1-1; D is unclear. The germline CDR1 and CDR2 sequences are SGHKS and YYEKEE (reference sequence). The CDR3 sequence is 14 residues long. V lost 1 base and J lost 3, with 10 bases in between. The CDR3 DNA reads as TGTGCCAGCAGCTTGTATGCCGGGGACACTGAAGCTTTCTTT. This sequence encodes CASSLYAGDTEAFF.

The genes are TRBV27 and TRBJ2-7; 9 bases fit TRBD1. The V and J ends lost 5 bases and 2 bases, in that order; junction bases with no gene match: 7. CDR1 is MNHEY, CDR2 SMNVEV, per germline (reference sequence). The CDR3 totals 15 residues. The CDR3 is CASSPTGDRAYEQYF. CDR3 sequence (DNA): TGTGCCAGCAGTCCGACCGGGGACAGGGCCTACGAGCAGTACTTC.

The genes are TRBV14 and TRBJ1-6; D possibly corresponds to TRBD1 (6 bases). The CDR3 spans 16 residues. V was pared by 0 bases and J by 14 bases, with 20 bases between. Looked up from germline, CDR1 is SGHDN and CDR2 is FVKESK. CDR3 nucleotides: TGTGCCAGCAGCCAAGAAACAGGGAGGGAAGGAGGCACCCTCCACTTT. Encoded protein: CASSQETGREGGTLHF.

The V and J genes are TRBV25-1 and TRBJ1-3; no definite D call. Per germline, CDR1 MGHDK and CDR2 SYGVNS. This CDR3 has 14 amino acids. Between the trimmed V and J ends, which lost 2 bases and 2 bases, there was a span of 7 bases. CDR3 loop: CASSENRAGNTIYF. CDR3 bases: TGTGCCAGCAGTGAAAACAGAGCTGGAAACACCATATATTTT.